The 24 T cell receptor beta chains below all came from one sample that was sequenced in a study of cytomegalovirus exposure and HLA in healthy donors. The PCR contained 60 Vbeta and 13 Jbeta primers. This table comes from immunoSEQ multiplex PCR, and its TCRdb copy is limited to in-frame clones, with some not included. The repertoire has some 170,000 clones, 70% to 85% of them found once; the top ten carry under 2.5%. The specimen sequenced was PBMCs. The receptor source for this set is a man aged 35 to 55 in good health and CMV-seronegative.

The rearrangement joins TRBV19 to TRBJ2-2; D gene uncertain. CDR1 and CDR2 from the germline V gene are LNHDA and SQIVND (reference sequence). Trimming took off 2 bases at V and 0 bases at J, with 10 bases between the two ends. The CDR3 consists of 16 residues. The CDR3 sequence: CASSILGGSNTGELFF. In nucleotides, the CDR3 is TGTGCCAGTAGTATACTCGGCGGATCGAACACCGGGGAGCTGTTTTTT.

This clone came up a few times. The rearrangement uses TRBV5-1 and TRBJ2-1; TRBD1 aligns across 10 bases. Germline V lookup: CDR1 SGHRS, CDR2 YFSETQ. The V and J ends lost 4 bases and 6 bases, in that order; junction bases with no gene match: 7. The CDR3 consists of 15 residues. Written as DNA, the CDR3 is TGCGCCAGCAGCATCGGACAGGGGGGCGGCAATGAGCAGTTCTTC. As protein: CASSIGQGGGNEQFF.

The chain has TRBV11-3 and TRBJ1-2; D is ambiguous. CDR1 SGHNT and CDR2 YENEEA come from the germline V gene. The V end lost 2 bases, the J end lost 5 bases, and 12 bases lay between the germline ends. The CDR3 is made up of 14 amino acids. CDR3 loop: CASSLPRWAYGYTF. The CDR3 nucleotides are TGTGCCAGCAGCTTACCCCGTTGGGCGTATGGCTACACCTTC. The variable domain in full, with the rest retrieved from reference TRBV11-3 and TRBJ1-2, is EAGVVQSPRYKIIEKKQPVAFWCNPISGHNTLYWYLQNLGQGPELLIRYENEEAVDDSQLPKDRFSAERLKGVDSTLKIQPAELGDSAVYLCASSLPRWAYGYTFGSGTRLTVV.

This clone occurred once. J is TRBJ2-3 and V is TRBV2, with 14 bases aligning to TRBD2. The germline V gene encodes CDR1 SNHLY and CDR2 FYNNEI. CDR3 length: 16 amino acids. J was trimmed by 6 bases and V by 7 bases; bases with no gene match: 9. The CDR3 here is CASNTQGTSGSDTQYF. DNA for the CDR3: TGTGCCAGCAACACCCAGGGGACTAGCGGGAGTGATACGCAGTATTTT.

This clone was recorded once. The V gene is TRBV5-6, the J gene TRBJ2-3; 7 bases fit TRBD2. V trimming: 7 bases; J trimming: 4 bases; junction bases outside the gene matches: 12. The germline CDR1 and CDR2 sequences are SGHDT and YYEEEE. CDR3 length equals 15 residues. CDR3 in amino acids: CASGYQGGSPDTQYF. CDR3 nucleotides: TGTGCCAGCGGTTATCAAGGCGGGAGCCCAGATACGCAGTATTTT.

The rearrangement links TRBV5-4 to TRBJ1-2, with 8 bases that match TRBD1. The CDR3 contains 17 residues. Looked up from germline, CDR1 is SGHNT and CDR2 is YYREEE (reference sequence). J was trimmed by 1 base and V by 4 bases; bases with no gene match: 12. The CDR3 coding sequence is TGTGCCAGCAGCCCGGCGGGACAGGCTGCTTTTAACTATGGCTACACCTTC. Translated: CASSPAGQAAFNYGYTF.

This clone was detected only once. The chain combines TRBV23-1 with TRBJ2-7; possible D gene TRBD2, 6 bases. TRBV23-1 is known as an ORF, though its function is uncertain. This CDR3 comprises 17 residues. V was trimmed by 4 bases and J by 7 bases, leaving 26 bases between them. CDR3 in DNA: TGCGCCAGCAGTCCCCGCGGAGACGTGGGTTCCGCGGGGGAGCAGTACTTC. It codes for CASSPRGDVGSAGEQYF.

The V gene is TRBV18, the J gene TRBJ2-1; a weak D match, TRBD2 (6 bases). This CDR3 is built from 13 residues. Per the germline V gene, CDR1 is KGHSH and CDR2 is LQKENI. V gave up 1 base and J gave up 7 bases, with 8 bases separating them. This CDR3 is CASSPRLGNEQFF. CDR3 sequence (DNA): TGTGCCAGCTCACCACGACTAGGTAATGAGCAGTTCTTC.

On this clone itself: A junction end diverges from the germline sequence, so it may reflect a read error. This chain joins TRBV7-9 and TRBJ2-7, with a tentative D call TRBD1 (6 bases). Germline CDR1 and CDR2: SEHNR and FQNEAQ (reference sequence). This CDR3 has 16 amino acids. The CDR3 loop is CSSSHPGAVPSYEQYF. The CDR3 DNA reads TGTTCCAGCAGCCACCCAGGGGCTGTCCCCTCCTACGAGCAGTACTTC.

The J gene is TRBJ2-1, the V gene TRBV5-1; D gene unclear. CDR3 size: 14 residues. V shed 2 bases and J shed 4 bases, with 10 bases lying between them. CDR1 and CDR2 (germline): SGHRS, YFSETQ. CDR3 sequence: CASSFPLGYNEQFF. CDR3 DNA sequence: TGCGCCAGCAGCTTCCCCCTCGGGTACAATGAGCAGTTCTTC.

This clone was seen only once. The CDR3 DNA is TGTGCCAGCAGCCAAGATCTAGCGGCCTCCCAGTACTTC. It specifies CASSQDLAASQYF. The chain combines TRBV14 with TRBJ2-5, with 7 nucleotides matching TRBD2. This CDR3 spans 13 amino acids. V was pared by 0 bases and J by 9 bases, with 4 bases of the junction left unmatched. The germline V gene encodes CDR1 SGHDN and CDR2 FVKESK.

This clone occurred a few times. This chain connects TRBV11-2 to TRBJ2-3; 7 bases map to TRBD2. Germline V gene sequence: CDR1 SGHAT, CDR2 FQNNGV. The CDR3 runs 15 residues. Unmatched junction bases numbered 7, after V lost 5 bases and J lost 2 bases. CDR3 region: CASSAWREHTDTQYF. DNA of the CDR3: TGTGCCAGCAGCGCTTGGCGGGAGCACACAGATACGCAGTATTTT.

The chain links TRBV29-1 to TRBJ2-5; 8 nucleotides line up with TRBD1. V trimming: 2 bases; J trimming: 5 bases; junction bases outside the gene matches: 13. Germline CDR1 reads SQVTM; CDR2 reads ANQGSEA. The CDR3 is made up of 16 amino acids. CDR3 protein: CSVEFVGQGAGETQYF. In DNA, the CDR3 is TGCAGCGTTGAATTCGTTGGGCAGGGGGCAGGGGAGACCCAGTACTTC.

The CDR3 loop reads CASSLRASGRGLGETQYF. The CDR3 bases are TGCGCCAGCAGCTTGAGAGCTAGCGGGAGGGGGCTAGGAGAGACCCAGTACTTC. V is TRBV5-1 and J is TRBJ2-5; 12 positions match TRBD2. Germline loops: CDR1 SGHRS, CDR2 YFSETQ. V shed 1 base, J shed 4 bases, and the junction held 11 bases outside the gene matches. The CDR3 length is 18 residues.

The chain links TRBV28 to TRBJ1-5, with D tentatively TRBD1 (6 bases). The CDR3 totals 17 residues. Germline CDR1 MDHEN, CDR2 SYDVKM. Trimming took 5 bases from V and 0 from J, leaving 17 bases between them. The CDR3: CASSRGTFAYSNQPQHF. CDR3 coding DNA: TGTGCCAGCAGTAGGGGGACCTTCGCTTATAGCAATCAGCCCCAGCATTTT. Full variable domain (missing parts from reference TRBV28 and TRBJ1-5): DVKVTQSSRYLVKRTGEKVFLECVQDMDHENMFWYRQDPGLGLRLIYFSYDVKMKEKGDIPEGYSVSREKKERFSLILESASTNQTSMYLCASSRGTFAYSNQPQHFGDGTRLSIL.

This clone was seen just once. One junction end disagrees with the germline gene, perhaps due to a read error. Additional DNA sequences in this sample encode the identical CDR3. The V call is TRBV7-9, the J call TRBJ2-7; D uncertain. Germline values: CDR1 SEHNR, CDR2 FQNEAQ (reference sequence). The CDR3 runs 12 residues. CDR3 amino acids: CSSSPTAYEQYF. The CDR3, as DNA: TGTTCCAGCAGCCCAACTGCCTACGAGCAGTACTTC. The full variable domain, completed using reference TRBV7-9 and TRBJ2-7, is DTGVSQNPRHKITKRGQNVTFRCDPISEHNRLYWYRQTLGQGPEFLTYFQNEAQLEKSRLLSDRFSAERPKGSFSTLEIQRTEQGDSAMYLCSSSPTAYEQYFGPGTRLTVT.

The rearrangement links TRBV5-1 to TRBJ2-3, with TRBD2 matching 7 bases. Germline V CDR1 and CDR2: SGHRS, YFSETQ. J lost 6 bases, V lost 4 bases, and 20 bases had no gene match. CDR3 length: 18 residues. This chain's CDR3 is CASSLGQGAKTSPDTQYF. CDR3 DNA: TGCGCCAGCAGCCTCGGGCAGGGCGCTAAGACTAGCCCGGATACGCAGTATTTT.

This chain joins TRBV28 and TRBJ2-7; 8 bases fit TRBD2. Germline V lookup: CDR1 MDHEN, CDR2 SYDVKM. Trimming cost V 5 bases and J 0 bases; bases outside gene matches: 6. The CDR3 sequence is 15 residues long. CDR3 residues: CASSTLADYSYEQYF. CDR3 sequence (DNA): TGTGCCAGCAGTACACTAGCGGATTACTCCTACGAGCAGTACTTC.

This rearrangement joins TRBV19 to TRBJ2-1; 11 bases fit TRBD2. The V segment lost 6 bases and the J segment 5 bases; nucleotides outside the gene matches: 9. CDR3 length: 16 amino acids. The germline V gene encodes CDR1 LNHDA and CDR2 SQIVND (reference sequence). The CDR3 bases are TGTGCCAGTAGCCTGAACCGACTAGCGGGACACAATGAGCAGTTCTTC. Residues: CASSLNRLAGHNEQFF.

The rearrangement uses TRBV5-6 and TRBJ2-3; D is ambiguous. CDR1 and CDR2 (germline): SGHDT, YYEEEE. Trimming left V 0 bases short and J 2 bases short, with 10 bases between. This CDR3 spans 15 amino acids. CDR3 protein: CASSLALRITDTQYF. CDR3 DNA: TGTGCCAGCAGCTTGGCACTCAGGATCACAGATACGCAGTATTTT.

The CDR3 coding sequence is TGCGCCAGAAATAGAGGTTACTGGGCCAAAAACATTCAGTACTTC. Translating gives CARNRGYWAKNIQYF. The V call is TRBV5-1, the J call TRBJ2-4; D unresolved. CDR3 length equals 15 residues. Germline values: CDR1 SGHRS, CDR2 YFSETQ. Trimming took 8 bases from V and 1 from J, leaving 16 bases between them.

This clone was seen a few times. The gene calls are TRBV9 and TRBJ2-7; 7 bases match TRBD2. V dropped 0 bases and J dropped 3; count of bases not matched to a gene: 3. This CDR3 is 14 amino acids long. Germline V gives CDR1 SGDLS, CDR2 YYNGEE. DNA for the CDR3: TGTGCCAGCAGCGTAGGACTAGCAGTCTACGAGCAGTACTTC. Residues: CASSVGLAVYEQYF.

In its sample, this clone was seen a few times. This chain uses TRBV6-5 with TRBJ2-1; no clear D gene. Germline CDR1 reads MNHEY; CDR2 reads SVGAGI. This CDR3 region has 11 residues. V was clipped by 4 bases and J by 6 bases, with 4 bases between them. In DNA form, the CDR3 reads TGTGCCAGCAGTTCCCGCAATGAGCAGTTCTTC. Translating gives CASSSRNEQFF.

The chain employs TRBV29-1 and TRBJ2-3, with 9 bases aligning to TRBD2. Germline CDR1 and CDR2: SQVTM and ANQGSEA. This CDR3 is 17 amino acids long. V trimming: 0 bases; J trimming: 4 bases; junction bases outside the gene matches: 11. This CDR3 is CSVEDWASGELPDTQYF. The CDR3, as DNA: TGCAGCGTTGAAGATTGGGCTAGCGGGGAACTACCAGATACGCAGTATTTT.